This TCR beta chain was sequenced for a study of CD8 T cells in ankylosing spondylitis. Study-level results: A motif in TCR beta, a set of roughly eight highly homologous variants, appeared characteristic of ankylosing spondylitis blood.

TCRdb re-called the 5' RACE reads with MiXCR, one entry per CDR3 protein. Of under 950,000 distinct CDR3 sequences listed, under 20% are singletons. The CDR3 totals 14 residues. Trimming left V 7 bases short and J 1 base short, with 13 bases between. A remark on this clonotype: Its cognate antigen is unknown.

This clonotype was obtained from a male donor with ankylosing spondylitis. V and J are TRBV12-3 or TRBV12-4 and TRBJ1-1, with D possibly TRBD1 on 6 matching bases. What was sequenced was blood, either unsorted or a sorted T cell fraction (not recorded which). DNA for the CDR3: TGTGCCAGCACCCCCGAGGACAGGAACACTGAAGCTTTCTTT. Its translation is CASTPEDRNTEAFF.